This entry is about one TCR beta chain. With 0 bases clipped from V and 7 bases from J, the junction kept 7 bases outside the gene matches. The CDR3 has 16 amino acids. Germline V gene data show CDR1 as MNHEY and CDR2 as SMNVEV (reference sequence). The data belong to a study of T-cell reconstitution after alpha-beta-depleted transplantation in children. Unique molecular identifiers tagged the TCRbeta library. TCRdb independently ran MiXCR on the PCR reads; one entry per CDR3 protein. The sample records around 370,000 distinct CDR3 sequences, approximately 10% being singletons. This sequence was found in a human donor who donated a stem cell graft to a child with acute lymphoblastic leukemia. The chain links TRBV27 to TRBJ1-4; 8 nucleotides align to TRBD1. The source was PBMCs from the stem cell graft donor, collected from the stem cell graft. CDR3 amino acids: CASSLSTGGFGEKLFF. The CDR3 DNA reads TGTGCCAGCAGTTTATCCACAGGGGGGTTTGGTGAAAAACTGTTTTTT.